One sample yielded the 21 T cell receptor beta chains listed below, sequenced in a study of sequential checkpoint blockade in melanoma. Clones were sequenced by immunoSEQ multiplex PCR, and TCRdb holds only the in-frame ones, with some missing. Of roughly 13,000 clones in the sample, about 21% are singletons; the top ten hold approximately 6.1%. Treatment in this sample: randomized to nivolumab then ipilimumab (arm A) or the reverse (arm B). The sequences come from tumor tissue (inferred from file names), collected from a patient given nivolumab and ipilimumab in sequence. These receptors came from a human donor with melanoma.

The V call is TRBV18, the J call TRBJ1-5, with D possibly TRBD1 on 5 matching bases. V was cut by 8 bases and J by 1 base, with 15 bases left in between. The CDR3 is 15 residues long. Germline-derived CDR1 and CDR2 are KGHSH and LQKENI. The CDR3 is CASRGGEASNQPQHF. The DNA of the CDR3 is TGTGCCAGCCGGGGGGGGGAAGCGAGCAATCAGCCCCAGCATTTT. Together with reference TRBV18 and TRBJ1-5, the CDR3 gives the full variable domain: NAGVMQNPRHLVRRRGQEARLRCSPMKGHSHVYWYRQLPEEGLKFMVYLQKENIIDESGMPKERFSAEFPKEGPSILRIQQVVRGDSAAYFCASRGGEASNQPQHFGDGTRLSIL.

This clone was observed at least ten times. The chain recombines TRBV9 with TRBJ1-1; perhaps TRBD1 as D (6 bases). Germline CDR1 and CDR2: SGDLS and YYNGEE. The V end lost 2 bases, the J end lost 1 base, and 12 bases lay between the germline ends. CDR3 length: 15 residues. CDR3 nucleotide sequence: TGTGCCAGCAGCGTCAGGGGAAGTAGGAACACTGAAGCTTTCTTT. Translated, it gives CASSVRGSRNTEAFF.

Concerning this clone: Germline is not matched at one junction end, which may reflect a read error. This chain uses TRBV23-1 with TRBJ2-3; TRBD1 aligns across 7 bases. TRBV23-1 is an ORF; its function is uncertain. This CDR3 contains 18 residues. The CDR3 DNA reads TGCGCCAGCAGCCAATCCCCGACAGGGCAATTTAGCACAGATACGCAGTATTTT. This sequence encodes CASSQSPTGQFSTDTQYF.

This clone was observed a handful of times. CDR3 residues: CASSLGTGYGYTF. Written as DNA, the CDR3 is TGCGCCAGCAGCCTAGGGACGGGTTATGGCTACACCTTC. V is TRBV23-1 and J is TRBJ1-2; D may be TRBD1 (5 bases). TRBV23-1 is marked as an open reading frame, function uncertain. Deletions cut 6 bases from V and 5 bases from J, with 13 bases between. The CDR3 runs to 13 residues.

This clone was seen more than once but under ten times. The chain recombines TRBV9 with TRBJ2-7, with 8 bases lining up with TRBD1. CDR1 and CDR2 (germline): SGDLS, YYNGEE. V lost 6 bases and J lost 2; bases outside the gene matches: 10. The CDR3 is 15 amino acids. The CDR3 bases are TGTGCCAGCAAAAAGGGGACAGGAAACCCCTACGAGCAGTACTTC. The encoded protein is CASKKGTGNPYEQYF. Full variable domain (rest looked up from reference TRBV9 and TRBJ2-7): DSGVTQTPKHLITATGQRVTLRCSPRSGDLSVYWYQQSLDQGLQFLIQYYNGEERAKGNILERFSAQQFPDLHSELNLSSLELGDSALYFCASKKGTGNPYEQYFGPGTRLTVT.

CDR3 sequence reads: CASSFRGRSGANVLTF. The CDR3 bases are TGTGCCAGCAGTTTCAGGGGAAGGTCTGGGGCCAACGTCCTGACTTTC. J is TRBJ2-6 and V is TRBV11-3; tentatively, D is TRBD1 (6 bases). The CDR3 length is 16 residues. Trimming removed 6 bases from V and 1 base from J, with 13 bases in between. Germline values: CDR1 SGHNT, CDR2 YENEEA. The full variable domain, its missing parts supplied by reference TRBV11-3 and TRBJ2-6, is EAGVVQSPRYKIIEKKQPVAFWCNPISGHNTLYWYLQNLGQGPELLIRYENEEAVDDSQLPKDRFSAERLKGVDSTLKIQPAELGDSAVYLCASSFRGRSGANVLTFGAGSRLTVL.

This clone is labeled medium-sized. For the CDR3, the DNA is TGTGCCAGCAGTGTAGTGGGATTGGGAAGTCAGCCCCAGCATTTT. It encodes CASSVVGLGSQPQHF. The V call is TRBV6-8, the J call TRBJ1-5; D is ambiguous. The CDR3 covers 15 residues. V lost 5 bases, J lost 6 bases, and 17 bases lay in between. CDR1 is MNHGY, CDR2 SAAAGT, per germline.

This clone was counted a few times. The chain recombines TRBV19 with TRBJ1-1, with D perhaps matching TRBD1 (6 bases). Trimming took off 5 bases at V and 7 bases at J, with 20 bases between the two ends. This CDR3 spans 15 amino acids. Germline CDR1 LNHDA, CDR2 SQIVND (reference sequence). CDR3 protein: CASSRTATAFNEAFF. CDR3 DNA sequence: TGTGCCAGTAGTCGGACAGCGACCGCCTTTAATGAAGCTTTCTTT.

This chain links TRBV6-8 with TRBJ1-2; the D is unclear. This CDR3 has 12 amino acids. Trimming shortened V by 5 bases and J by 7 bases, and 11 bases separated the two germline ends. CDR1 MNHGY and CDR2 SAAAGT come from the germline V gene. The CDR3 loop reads CASSPVQFGYTF. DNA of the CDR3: TGTGCCAGCAGTCCTGTGCAGTTTGGCTACACCTTC.

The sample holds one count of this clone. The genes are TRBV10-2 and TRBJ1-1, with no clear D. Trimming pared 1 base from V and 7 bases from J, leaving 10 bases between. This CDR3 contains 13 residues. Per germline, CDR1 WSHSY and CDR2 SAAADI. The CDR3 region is CASSELAPGEAFF. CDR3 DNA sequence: TGCGCCAGCAGTGAGTTGGCGCCGGGTGAAGCTTTCTTT.

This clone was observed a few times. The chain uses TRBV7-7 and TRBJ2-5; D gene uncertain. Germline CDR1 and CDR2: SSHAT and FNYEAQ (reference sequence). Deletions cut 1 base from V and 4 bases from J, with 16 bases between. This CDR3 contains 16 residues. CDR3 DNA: TGTGCCAGCAGCTTAGTTTTGGGCCGTTATGGAGAGACCCAGTACTTC. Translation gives CASSLVLGRYGETQYF.

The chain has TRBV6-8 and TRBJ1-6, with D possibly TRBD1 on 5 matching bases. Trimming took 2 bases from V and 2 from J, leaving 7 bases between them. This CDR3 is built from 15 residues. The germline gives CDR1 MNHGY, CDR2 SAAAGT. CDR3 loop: CASSYGGTYNSPLHF. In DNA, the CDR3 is TGTGCCAGCAGTTACGGGGGTACCTATAATTCACCCCTCCACTTT.

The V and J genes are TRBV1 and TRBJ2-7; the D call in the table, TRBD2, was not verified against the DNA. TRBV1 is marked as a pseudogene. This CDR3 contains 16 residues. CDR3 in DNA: TGCGCCAGCAGCCAAAGAGCGGGAGCTGGAGCCTACGAGCAGTACTTC. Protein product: CASSQRAGAGAYEQYF.

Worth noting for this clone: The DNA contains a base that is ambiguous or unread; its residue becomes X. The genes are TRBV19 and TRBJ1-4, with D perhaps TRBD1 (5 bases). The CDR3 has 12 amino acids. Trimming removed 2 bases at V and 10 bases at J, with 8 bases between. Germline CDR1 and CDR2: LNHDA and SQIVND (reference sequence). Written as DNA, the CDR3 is TGTGCCAGTAGTATAAGGGGTGRAAAACTGTTTTTT. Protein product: CASSIRGXKLFF.

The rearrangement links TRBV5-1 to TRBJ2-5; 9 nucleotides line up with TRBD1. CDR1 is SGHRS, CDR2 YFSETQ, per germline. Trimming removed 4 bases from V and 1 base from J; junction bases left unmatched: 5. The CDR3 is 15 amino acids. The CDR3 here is CASSGGQGGQETQYF. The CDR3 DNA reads TGCGCCAGCAGCGGGGGACAGGGAGGCCAAGAGACCCAGTACTTC. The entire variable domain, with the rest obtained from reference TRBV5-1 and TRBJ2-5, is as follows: KAGVTQTPRYLIKTRGQQVTLSCSPISGHRSVSWYQQTPGQGLQFLFEYFSETQRNKGNFPGRFSGRQFSNSRSEMNVSTLELGDSALYLCASSGGQGGQETQYFGPGTRLLVL.

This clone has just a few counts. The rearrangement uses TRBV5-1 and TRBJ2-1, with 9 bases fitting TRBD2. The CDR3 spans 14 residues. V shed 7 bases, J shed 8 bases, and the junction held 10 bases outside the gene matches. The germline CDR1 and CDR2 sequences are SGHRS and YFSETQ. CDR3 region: CASGLLSGSYEQFF. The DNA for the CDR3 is TGCGCCAGCGGACTCCTTAGCGGGAGCTATGAGCAGTTCTTC.

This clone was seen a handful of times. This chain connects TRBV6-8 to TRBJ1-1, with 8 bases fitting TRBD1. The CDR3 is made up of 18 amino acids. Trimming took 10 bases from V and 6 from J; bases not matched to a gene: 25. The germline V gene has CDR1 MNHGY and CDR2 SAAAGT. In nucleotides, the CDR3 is TGTGCCACCTCTTTACAGGGGGTGAGTACAGGGAGGGGACCTGAAGCTTTCTTT. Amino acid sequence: CATSLQGVSTGRGPEAFF.

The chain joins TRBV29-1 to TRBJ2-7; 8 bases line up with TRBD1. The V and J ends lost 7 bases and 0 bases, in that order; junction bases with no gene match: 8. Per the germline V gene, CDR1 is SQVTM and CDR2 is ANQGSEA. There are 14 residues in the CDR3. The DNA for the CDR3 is TGCAGCGGATGGACAGGGTCTAACTCCTACGAGCAGTACTTC. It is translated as CSGWTGSNSYEQYF.

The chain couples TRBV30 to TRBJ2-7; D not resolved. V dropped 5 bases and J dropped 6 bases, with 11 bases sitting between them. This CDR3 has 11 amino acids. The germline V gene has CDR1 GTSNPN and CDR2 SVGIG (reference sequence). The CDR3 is CAWLSRAEQYF. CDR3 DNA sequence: TGTGCCTGGCTGAGTCGGGCCGAGCAGTACTTC. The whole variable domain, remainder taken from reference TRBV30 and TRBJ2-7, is SQTIHQWPATLVQPVGSPLSLECTVEGTSNPNLYWYRQAAGRGLQLLFYSVGIGQISSEVPQNLSASRPQDRQFILSSKKLLLSDSGFYLCAWLSRAEQYFGPGTRLTVT.

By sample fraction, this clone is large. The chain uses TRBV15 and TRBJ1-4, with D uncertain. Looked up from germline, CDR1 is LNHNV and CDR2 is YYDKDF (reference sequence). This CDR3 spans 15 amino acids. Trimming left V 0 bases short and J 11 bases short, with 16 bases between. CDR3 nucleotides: TGTGCCACCAGCAGAGATCTCCGGCCGGTGGGGAAACTGTTTTTT. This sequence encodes CATSRDLRPVGKLFF.

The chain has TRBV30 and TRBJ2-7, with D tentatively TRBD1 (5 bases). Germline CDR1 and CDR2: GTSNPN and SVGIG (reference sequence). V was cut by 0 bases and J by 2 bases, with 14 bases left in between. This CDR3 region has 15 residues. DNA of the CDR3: TGTGCCTGGAGTGTGGGGCCACGCGAAACCTACGAGCAGTACTTC. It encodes CAWSVGPRETYEQYF.